This T cell receptor (beta chain) derives from a study of CD8+CD57+ T cells in acquired aplastic anemia. About the research overall: CD4+ and CD8+ cells, once sorted, gave DNA averaging roughly 3.4 ug. As sequenced from healthy donors, CD4+ cells averaged around 10 million reads.

Genomic DNA, serving as template, underwent TCR beta VDJ and CDR3 profiling. MiXCR, applied by TCRdb to the reads, yields one record per CDR3 protein. The data show around 230,000 distinct CDR3 sequences, roughly 55% seen once. The germline gives CDR1 MGHDK, CDR2 SYGVNS. Losses at the gene ends were 4 bases for V and 5 bases for J; bases not matched to a gene: 5. CDR3 length equals 14 residues. The chain has TRBV25-1 and TRBJ1-5, with TRBD1 matching 7 bases. Source material: sorted CD4+, CD8+, or CD8+CD57+ T cells (not recorded which) from PBMCs. The sequence derives from a human donor in good health. The CDR3 sequence: CASSVTGVDQPQHF. CDR3 coding DNA: TGTGCCAGCAGTGTAACAGGGGTGGATCAGCCCCAGCATTTT.